This record concerns one TCR beta chain sequence. The antigen is unknown. The data are from a study of OX40 agonist ivuxolimab in advanced cancers. Looking at the study overall: Three dose-escalation patients had partial responses: one with hepatocellular carcinoma and two with cutaneous melanoma. Study-wide results and limits: The antigen specificity of the peripheral T cells (those that were expanded) was not determined.

TCRdb's copy holds only in-frame clones and misses some; the assay was immunoSEQ multiplex PCR. The top ten clones hold 2% to 2.5% of a sample with 70,000 or so clones, around 88% of them seen once. The sequence came from an adult with an advanced solid tumor such as melanoma, head and neck, liver or kidney cancer. The starting material was CD4+ or CD8+ T cells sorted from blood, obtained in a trial of the OX40 agonist ivuxolimab.

The CDR3 sequence: CASSGQLMNTEAFF. CDR3 nucleotide sequence: TGTGCCAGCAGCGGACAGCTTATGAACACTGAAGCTTTCTTT. This sequence joins TRBV27 and TRBJ1-1; a weak D match, TRBD1 (6 bases). The CDR3 is made up of 14 amino acids. The V gene's germline CDR1 is MNHEY and CDR2 SMNVEV (reference sequence). V was cut by 6 bases and J by 0 bases, with 11 bases left in between.